This T cell receptor beta chain was sequenced in a study of T cell responses to AZD1222 COVID-19 vaccine. TCRdb's copy holds only in-frame clones and misses some; the assay was immunoSEQ multiplex PCR. This sample has 150,000 or so clones, with roughly 88% found just once. The CDR3 is made up of 13 amino acids. V lost 4 bases and J lost 2, with 8 bases in between. The material sequenced was peripheral blood, taken 28 days after the second AZD1222 dose. The receptor was isolated from an adult who received the AZD1222 COVID-19 vaccine. The chain has TRBV12-3 or TRBV12-4 and TRBJ1-1, with D unclear. CDR3 sequence: CASSYLANTEAFF. Written as DNA, the CDR3 is TGTGCCAGCAGTTACCTGGCCAACACTGAAGCTTTCTTT.